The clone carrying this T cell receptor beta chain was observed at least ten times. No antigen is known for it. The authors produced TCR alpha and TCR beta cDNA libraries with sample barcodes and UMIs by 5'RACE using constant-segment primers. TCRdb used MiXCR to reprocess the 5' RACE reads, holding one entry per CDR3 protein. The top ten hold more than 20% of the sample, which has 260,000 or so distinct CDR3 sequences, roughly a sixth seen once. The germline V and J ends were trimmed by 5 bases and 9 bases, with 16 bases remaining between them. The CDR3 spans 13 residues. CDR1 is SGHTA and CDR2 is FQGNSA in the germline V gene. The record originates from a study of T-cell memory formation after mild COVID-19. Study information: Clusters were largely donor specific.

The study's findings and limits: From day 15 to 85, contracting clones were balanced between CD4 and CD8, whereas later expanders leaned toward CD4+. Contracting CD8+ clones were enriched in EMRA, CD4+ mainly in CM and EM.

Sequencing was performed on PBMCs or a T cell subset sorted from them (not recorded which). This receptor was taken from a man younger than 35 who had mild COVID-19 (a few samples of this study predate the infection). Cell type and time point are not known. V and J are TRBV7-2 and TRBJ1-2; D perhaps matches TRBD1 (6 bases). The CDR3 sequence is CASSHRQALSYTF. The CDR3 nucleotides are TGTGCCAGCAGCCACAGACAGGCCTTAAGCTACACCTTC.